This TCR beta chain is drawn from a study of blood T cells in healthy people across ages. This clonotype was picked up a small number of times. The second PCR ran about 7 to 12 cycles with a sample-barcoded 5' primer and J-beta primers. TCRdb re-called the 5' RACE reads through MiXCR, storing one row per CDR3 protein. The table has hundreds of thousands of distinct CDR3 sequences, around 20% seen once. The sequence was collected from a man between 65 and 85 years old in good health. Sequenced: blood.

The CDR3 nucleotides are TGTGCCAGCAGCCGGGGGGGGAGCACTGAAGCTTTCTTT. Translating gives CASSRGGSTEAFF. V gene TRBV11-2 combines with J gene TRBJ1-1; the D gene is possibly TRBD1 (5 bases). The CDR3 contains 13 residues. V was clipped by 5 bases and J by 4 bases, with 11 bases between them. Germline values: CDR1 SGHAT, CDR2 FQNNGV.